This entry lists 16 T cell receptor beta chains sequenced from one sample in a study of human T cells and chemical hapten exposure. MiXCR, applied by TCRdb to the RACE reads, yields one record per CDR3 protein. The sample records more than 250,000 distinct CDR3 sequences, approximately 8.6% being singletons. The time point here: pre-sensitization, week 0. The treatment here: therapeutic diphenylcyclopropenone sensitization with weekly scalp DPC. The sample here was whole blood, taken in connection with sensitization to the hapten diphenylcyclopropenone (DPC). These receptors were obtained from a woman in her thirties or forties with alopecia areata. Some clones in this sample may be carry-over from other donors' samples.

This clonotype was picked up a small number of times. The rearrangement links TRBV12-3 or TRBV12-4 to TRBJ1-2; 7 positions agree with TRBD1. The CDR3 runs 15 residues. The trim removed 8 bases at V and 4 bases at J, leaving 13 bases unmatched. The CDR3 sequence is CASRSRDSMFYGYTF. The CDR3 DNA is TGTGCCAGCCGATCAAGGGACAGTATGTTCTATGGCTACACCTTC.

The genes are TRBV29-1 and TRBJ2-7, with 11 positions matching TRBD1. The trim removed 7 bases at V and 3 bases at J, leaving 8 bases unmatched. There are 14 residues in the CDR3. In germline, CDR1 is SQVTM, CDR2 ANQGSEA. CDR3 coding DNA: TGCAGCGGCAGCCTGGGACAGGGGGGCTACGAGCAGTACTTC. Encoded protein: CSGSLGQGGYEQYF.

The chain combines TRBV20-1 with TRBJ2-3; 8 nucleotides agree with TRBD2. Germline V gene sequence: CDR1 DFQATT, CDR2 SNEGSKA (reference sequence). CDR3 length equals 15 residues. The V gene end was trimmed by 6 bases and the J gene end by 1 base; junction bases not matched to a gene: 9. DNA of the CDR3: TGCAGTGCGCGGGGGGCCCGATTCGGCACAGATACGCAGTATTTT. It codes for CSARGARFGTDTQYF.

This clonotype came up many times. The rearrangement links TRBV12-3 or TRBV12-4 to TRBJ1-2; possibly TRBD1 for D (6 bases). CDR3 length: 17 residues. V lost 1 base and J 3 bases, leaving 18 bases between the germline ends. CDR3 residues: CASSLGTLQGGDYGYTF. The CDR3 DNA is TGTGCCAGCAGTTTAGGAACATTACAGGGAGGGGACTATGGCTACACCTTC.

The V gene is TRBV11-2, the J gene TRBJ2-7, with 7 bases fitting TRBD2. The CDR3 has 15 amino acids. Per the germline V gene, CDR1 is SGHAT and CDR2 is FQNNGV. J gave up 5 bases and V 7 bases, and 14 bases lay outside the gene matches. The CDR3 region is CASTLSRGGTDEQYF. CDR3 DNA: TGTGCCAGCACCTTGTCGCGGGGAGGGACGGACGAGCAGTACTTC.

The chain couples TRBV20-1 to TRBJ2-1, with a weak D call TRBD2 (5 bases). CDR1 and CDR2 from the germline V gene are DFQATT and SNEGSKA (reference sequence). Between the trimmed V and J ends, which lost 3 bases and 6 bases, there was a span of 15 bases. There are 14 residues in the CDR3. The DNA for the CDR3 is TGCAGTGCTAGTGAAGGACTCCTCGGCAATGAGCAGTTCTTC. It codes for CSASEGLLGNEQFF.

To note about this clonotype: Just one base apart from a much larger clone, this may be a read error. This chain links TRBV28 with TRBJ2-7; D is uncertain. The CDR3 contains 12 residues. V was pared by 5 bases and J by 3 bases, with 8 bases between. The germline V gene encodes CDR1 MDHEN and CDR2 SYDVKM. CDR3 bases: TGTGCCAGCAGTATCCAGAACTACGAGCAGTACTTC. This codes for CASSIQNYEQYF. Full variable domain (rest looked up from reference TRBV28 and TRBJ2-7): DVKVTQSSRYLVKRTGEKVFLECVQDMDHENMFWYRQDPGLGLRLIYFSYDVKMKEKGDIPEGYSVSREKKERFSLILESASTNQTSMYLCASSIQNYEQYFGPGTRLTVT.

This clonotype was seen a handful of times. Mismatch with germline at one junction end may stem from a read error. The chain joins TRBV7-4 to TRBJ2-2; tentatively, D is TRBD1 (5 bases). The CDR3 runs 15 residues. Looked up from germline, CDR1 is SGHVT and CDR2 is SQSDAQ. This CDR3 is CASSSCRGNIGELFF. The DNA for the CDR3 is TGTGCCAGCAGTTCTTGTAGGGGAAACATCGGGGAGCTGTTTTTT.

The table lists this clonotype with many counts. V is TRBV27 and J is TRBJ2-7; TRBD1 matches 9 bases. From germline, CDR1 is MNHEY and CDR2 SMNVEV (reference sequence). CDR3 length: 17 residues. After removal of 3 bases from V and 0 bases from J, the junction contained 9 bases not matched to a gene. The CDR3: CASSFHYRGRSSYEQYF. The CDR3 DNA follows: TGTGCCAGCAGTTTCCACTACAGGGGGCGCAGCTCCTACGAGCAGTACTTC.

A few counts support this clonotype. V gene TRBV10-3 combines with J gene TRBJ1-6, with 7 bases matching TRBD1. V gave up 6 bases and J gave up 5 bases; unmatched junction bases: 1. Germline lookup yields CDR1 ENHRY and CDR2 SYGVKD. The CDR3 runs 13 residues. The chain's CDR3 is CAIRGQNNSPLHF. The CDR3 DNA reads TGTGCCATCAGGGGACAGAATAATTCACCCCTCCACTTT.

The rearrangement links TRBV7-2 to TRBJ2-1; D gene ambiguous. Germline-derived CDR1 and CDR2 are SGHTA and FQGNSA. The ends were cut back, 1 base at V and 0 bases at J, with 10 bases in the middle. The CDR3 consists of 16 residues. CDR3: CASSLVRALSYNEQFF. Written as DNA, the CDR3 is TGTGCCAGCAGCTTAGTTCGGGCTCTCTCCTACAATGAGCAGTTCTTC. Together with reference TRBV7-2 and TRBJ2-1, the CDR3 gives the full variable domain: GAGVSQSPSNKVTEKGKDVELRCDPISGHTALYWYRQSLGQGLEFLIYFQGNSAPDKSGLPSDRFSAERTGGSVSTLTIQRTQQEDSAVYLCASSLVRALSYNEQFFGPGTRLTVL.

This clonotype was counted a few times. The gene calls are TRBV6-6 and TRBJ2-1, with TRBD1 matching 9 bases. The junction had 5 bases not matched to a gene; V was cut back by 5 bases and J by 6 bases. The germline CDR1 and CDR2 sequences are MNHNY and SVGAGI (reference sequence). The CDR3 runs 14 residues. CDR3 in DNA: TGTGCCAGCAGTACTACAGGGGGCTCCAATGAGCAGTTCTTC. It encodes CASSTTGGSNEQFF.

The V and J genes are TRBV20-1 and TRBJ1-2; D is ambiguous. The V gene's germline CDR1 is DFQATT and CDR2 SNEGSKA (reference sequence). The CDR3 runs to 12 residues. Trimming removed 3 bases at V and 3 bases at J, with 8 bases between. The CDR3 here is CSARSTDYGYTF. The CDR3 DNA reads TGCAGTGCTAGGTCTACTGACTATGGCTACACCTTC.

This clonotype came up a few times. The CDR3 protein is CASRSEDKPNQPQHF. CDR3 coding DNA: TGTGCCAGCAGGAGCGAGGACAAGCCGAACCAGCCCCAGCATTTT. This rearrangement joins TRBV2 to TRBJ1-5; TRBD1 is a possible D gene (5 bases). Trimming removed 6 bases at V and 7 bases at J, with 19 bases between. CDR3 length: 15 residues. The germline CDR1 and CDR2 sequences are SNHLY and FYNNEI.

The chain carries TRBV19 and TRBJ2-2; D tentatively fits TRBD1 or TRBD2 (5 bases each). CDR3 size: 14 residues. The germline V gene has CDR1 LNHDA and CDR2 SQIVND (reference sequence). The V end was cut by 3 bases, the J end by 6 bases, with 11 bases between. CDR3 DNA: TGTGCCAGTAGTATTCCAGGGAGTGCCGGGGAGCTGTTTTTT. It translates to CASSIPGSAGELFF.

This clonotype was observed many times. The chain recombines TRBV5-1 with TRBJ2-2, with TRBD2 matching 8 bases. The CDR3 is made up of 16 amino acids. The V gene end was trimmed by 1 base and the J gene end by 6 bases; junction bases not matched to a gene: 8. Germline V gives CDR1 SGHRS, CDR2 YFSETQ. The CDR3 DNA reads as TGCGCCAGCAGCTTGTCGGCAGTAGCGGGACCCGGGGAGCTGTTTTTT. Translation: CASSLSAVAGPGELFF.